Below, one T cell receptor beta chain is given with its context. The antigen it binds to is not known. The sample holds no much larger clone one base away, and base qualities are not on file. Donors formed part of the validation cohort, which comprised 120 subjects and was distinct from the first cohort of several hundred subjects. This record belongs to a study of cytomegalovirus exposure and HLA in healthy donors (dated by TCRdb to about 2017). With respect to the entire study: According to a later analysis, the roughly 130 validation repertoires were produced on the same platform as the approximately 690 repertoires of the first cohort. To predict cytomegalovirus infection status, the study combined high-throughput TCR immunosequencing, statistical association of individual TCRs with disease status, and machine learning. A separate validation cohort of 100 to 150 different subjects was used in addition to the roughly 670-subject first cohort. The aim of the study was to test whether cataloging public T cell receptors could identify signatures of past pathogen exposure. On the study overall, not on this receptor specifically: The study gave a list of around 170 TCR beta chains associated with cytomegalovirus. Subsequent analysis determined that TCRs grouped into clusters in the first cohort also showed a tendency toward co-occurrence across the 90 to 150 validation repertoires, and about 93% of cluster scores exceeded 0. Three of the identified cytomegalovirus-associated TCR beta chains were confirmed in vitro to be specific for cytomegalovirus antigens. Across donors, most TCR sequences were observed very rarely, whereas some public TCRs were present in many individuals. The validation cohort had no HLA typing available for a later analysis, so co-occurrence within that cohort was assessed over all 130 or so repertoires. The classifier was reported to diagnose cytomegalovirus status with high specificity and sensitivity in both the original cohort and the validation cohort. The authors suggested that the approach could potentially be generalized to other disease states and immunological phenotypes.

The library was built by means of the immunoSEQ multiplex PCR assay. Per the source publication's procedure: A statistical classification framework was built to diagnose cytomegalovirus status from the catalog of TCR beta chain sequences. The table was pulled from immuneACCESS by TCRdb, which kept in-frame rearrangements only. Such tables lose some clones; where checked, under half of the loss comes from unresolved V genes, and the rest has no known cause. That table supplies the V and J calls and clone size; D and trimming were determined from the DNA. The sample contains roughly 48,000 clones, approximately 95% of them found a single time. The ten biggest clones cover approximately 8.1% of the sample. The germline V gene (reference sequence) yields GTSNPN for CDR1 and SVGIG for CDR2. From the cysteine up to the phenylalanine, the CDR3 has a length of 15 residues. The DNA shown is the 45-base CDR3, in frame from base 1. V loses 0 bases at its end and J loses 4 bases; junction bases beyond the gene matches: 4.

Sequencing was carried out using PBMCs. The receptor chain draws on TRBV30 and TRBJ2-5; 11 central nucleotides agree with TRBD2. The receptor was derived from a woman aged 18-29 years in good health and CMV-seropositive. DNA sequence: TGTGCCTGGAGTGTACTAGCGGGAGTGGGAGAGACCCAGTACTTC. The translation is CAWSVLAGVGETQYF.